A selection of T cell receptor beta chains follows, all from one sample in a study of shared clonotypes between healthy human individuals. Method: immunoSEQ multiplex PCR; TCRdb's copy keeps in-frame clones and lacks some. The sample lists around 2.5 million clones; approximately 93% were seen once. Sequencing was performed on naive CD4+ T cells from PBMCs. All receptors come from a man younger than 35 in good health. Some clones in this sample may be carry-over from other donors' samples. Each CDR3 is given with its conserved first and last residue.

j_call v_call cdr3_aa
TRBJ2-2 TRBV9 CASSGSMATGELFF
TRBJ2-5 TRBV11-2 CASSRSGRAGETQYF
TRBJ2-3 TRBV5-4 CASSVGLAGGEDTQYF
TRBJ2-1 TRBV14 CASSNLGEQFF
TRBJ2-7 TRBV29-1 CSVAPLTASYEQYF
TRBJ2-7 TRBV28 CATLDRFIYEQYF
TRBJ2-2 TRBV28 CASRSAGTSAGELFF
TRBJ2-7 TRBV28 CASLQGTSGGLEQYF
TRBJ2-1 TRBV4-1 CASSQGQGRNVEQFF
TRBJ2-1 TRBV5-4 CASSIDRGNEQFF
TRBJ1-2 TRBV7-9 CASSSAGARDFYGYTF
TRBJ2-2 TRBV2 CASTSLGGGELFF
TRBJ2-2 TRBV11-1 CASTAGAGELFF
TRBJ2-3 TRBV7-9 CASSYSGTSTDTQYF
TRBJ2-3 TRBV6-5 CASSYSPDTQYF
TRBJ2-5 TRBV15 CATSRVATVQETQYF
TRBJ2-2 TRBV2 CASSEQGLTGELFF
TRBJ1-1 TRBV4-2 CASSQDHAVTEAFF
TRBJ2-1 TRBV19 CASSIRGRLDEQFF
TRBJ2-1 TRBV7-3 CASRPLAGDEQFF
TRBJ1-4 TRBV5-4 CASSLDGWKEKLFF
TRBJ2-5 TRBV5-4 CASSQGLAGPQETQYF
TRBJ1-4 TRBV9 CASSVGLASNEKLFF
TRBJ1-2 TRBV7-9 CASSTDRGYTF
TRBJ1-1 TRBV7-9 CASSLVMGRNTEAFF
TRBJ1-1 TRBV28 CASSLAPGTEAFF
TRBJ2-5 TRBV9 CASSDLAVSAETQYF
TRBJ1-6 TRBV7-9 CASSLLQGNSPLHF
TRBJ1-2 TRBV9 CASSVGSYGYTF
TRBJ2-1 TRBV29-1 CSGTYSSGINEQFF
TRBJ1-5 TRBV6-6 CASSSRALNQPQHF
TRBJ2-1 TRBV2 CASSGRLASYNEQFF
TRBJ2-5 TRBV27 CASRRDQYF
TRBJ2-1 TRBV4-3 CASSQPRAGNEQFF
TRBJ2-1 TRBV6-1 CASSEAGPGLVRGEQFF